What follows are 13 T cell receptor beta chains derived from one specimen sequenced in a study of blood T cells in healthy people across ages. The authors ran a second PCR of about 7 to 12 cycles using a sample-barcoded 5' primer and a J-beta primer mix. TCRdb processed the 5' RACE reads anew with MiXCR; each CDR3 protein has one entry. The repertoire holds 1 million or so distinct CDR3 sequences, with 45% as singletons. Sequences were obtained from blood. The receptor set was obtained from a woman aged 55-69 years in good health.

The chain combines TRBV2 with TRBJ2-4, with 7 bases lining up with TRBD1. The CDR3 runs to 13 residues. With 6 bases clipped from V and 12 bases from J, the junction kept 11 bases outside the gene matches. The germline V gene encodes CDR1 SNHLY and CDR2 FYNNEI. The CDR3 is CASSSRQGQPQYF. CDR3 coding DNA: TGTGCCAGCAGCTCCCGACAGGGTCAACCTCAGTACTTC.

The J gene is TRBJ2-1, the V gene TRBV27; D perhaps matches TRBD1 (6 bases). CDR1 is MNHEY, CDR2 SMNVEV, per germline (reference sequence). The CDR3 totals 14 residues. Trimming pared 5 bases from V and 6 bases from J, leaving 14 bases between. In nucleotides, the CDR3 is TGTGCCAGCAGTGTACTTGGACAGCTCAATGAGCAGTTCTTC. Encoded protein: CASSVLGQLNEQFF.

The rearrangement links TRBV4-3 to TRBJ2-7, with 8 bases identical to TRBD1. The germline V gene encodes CDR1 LGHNA and CDR2 YSLEER. The CDR3 runs 15 residues. The ends lost 0 bases at V and 7 bases at J; junction bases unmatched: 8. The CDR3 coding sequence is TGCGCCAGCAGCCAAGATGGGAACAGGGGGAGTGAGCAGTACTTC. It yields the protein CASSQDGNRGSEQYF.

This clonotype was seen repeatedly, ten times or more. The rearrangement links TRBV7-2 to TRBJ2-5; D is undetermined. The CDR3 has 13 amino acids. Trimming stripped 2 bases from V and 2 bases from J, with 6 bases between. Per germline, CDR1 SGHTA and CDR2 FQGNSA. DNA for the CDR3: TGTGCCAGCAGCTTATCCCTTCAAGAGACCCAGTACTTC. The encoded protein is CASSLSLQETQYF.

This chain uses TRBV29-1 with TRBJ2-7; 8 bases are shared with TRBD1. V lost 5 bases, J lost 2 bases, and 8 bases stayed unmatched. The CDR3 has 14 residues. CDR1 is SQVTM, CDR2 ANQGSEA, per germline. The CDR3 protein is CSVLSRGRTYEQYF. The CDR3 DNA follows: TGCAGCGTTTTAAGCAGGGGGCGAACCTACGAGCAGTACTTC.

J is TRBJ1-1 and V is TRBV7-9, with 7 bases fitting TRBD1. After removal of 5 bases from V and 3 bases from J, the junction contained 6 bases not matched to a gene. The CDR3 consists of 14 residues. Germline CDR1 reads SEHNR; CDR2 reads FQNEAQ (reference sequence). CDR3 nucleotide sequence: TGTGCCAGCAGCCCCGGGACAGACTACACTGAAGCTTTCTTT. It is translated as CASSPGTDYTEAFF.

This clonotype has a single count. V is TRBV7-9 and J is TRBJ1-5; D is perhaps TRBD1 (6 bases). Per the germline V gene, CDR1 is SEHNR and CDR2 is FQNEAQ (reference sequence). CDR3 length equals 14 residues. Deletions cut 6 bases from V and 5 bases from J, with 14 bases between. The CDR3 sequence is CASSTDSPYQPQHF. In DNA, the CDR3 is TGTGCCAGCAGTACGGACAGTCCGTATCAGCCCCAGCATTTT.

This clonotype showed up just once. The chain joins TRBV20-1 to TRBJ2-7, with D perhaps matching TRBD1 or TRBD2 (5 bases each). Trimming pared 0 bases from V and 7 bases from J, leaving 19 bases between. Germline-derived CDR1 and CDR2 are DFQATT and SNEGSKA (reference sequence). The CDR3 has 15 residues. The CDR3: CSARDIGASYNEQYF. CDR3 in DNA: TGCAGTGCTAGAGACATCGGGGCATCCTACAATGAGCAGTACTTC.

The V call is TRBV7-3, the J call TRBJ2-1, with 12 bases matching TRBD2. Germline V CDR1 and CDR2: SGHTA, FQGTGA. This CDR3 spans 15 amino acids. Germline trimming cut 4 bases from V and 3 bases from J; bases unmatched to any gene: 1. The CDR3 protein is CASSWTSGNYNEQFF. The CDR3 DNA reads as TGTGCCAGCAGCTGGACTAGCGGGAACTACAATGAGCAGTTCTTC.

The sample holds a few counts of this clonotype. The rearrangement links TRBV20-1 to TRBJ2-5; possible D gene TRBD1, 5 bases. Trimming removed 5 bases at V and 2 bases at J, with 12 bases between. Germline V gene sequence: CDR1 DFQATT, CDR2 SNEGSKA (reference sequence). CDR3 length: 13 residues. The CDR3 DNA is TGCAGTGCTTTAGGCAACAGGCAAGAGACCCAGTACTTC. Its translation is CSALGNRQETQYF.

The chain combines TRBV12-3 or TRBV12-4 with TRBJ2-7, with 7 bases that match TRBD2. Losses at the gene ends were 5 bases for V and 6 bases for J; bases not matched to a gene: 10. CDR3 length equals 14 residues. CDR3 bases: TGTGCCAGCAGTCCAAGGACTAGTAAGGTCGAGCAGTACTTC. This translates into CASSPRTSKVEQYF.

In its sample, this clonotype was seen a few times. The chain couples TRBV2 to TRBJ2-5, with 7 positions matching TRBD2. V dropped 8 bases and J dropped 7; count of bases not matched to a gene: 13. Germline V CDR1 and CDR2: SNHLY, FYNNEI. The CDR3 totals 14 residues. DNA for the CDR3: TGTGCCAGCCACGGGGGACTATCCTCAGCGACCCAGTACTTC. Amino acids: CASHGGLSSATQYF.

The sample holds a few counts of this clonotype. The chain employs TRBV7-9 and TRBJ1-2, with D unclear. Between the trimmed V and J ends, which lost 5 bases and 10 bases, there was a span of 14 bases. Per the germline V gene, CDR1 is SEHNR and CDR2 is FQNEAQ (reference sequence). CDR3 length equals 12 residues. The CDR3 bases are TGTGCCAGCAGCGCCCAACAGTGGGACTACACCTTC. Translation gives CASSAQQWDYTF. Drawing the rest from reference TRBV7-9 and TRBJ1-2, the complete variable domain is DTGVSQNPRHKITKRGQNVTFRCDPISEHNRLYWYRQTLGQGPEFLTYFQNEAQLEKSRLLSDRFSAERPKGSFSTLEIQRTEQGDSAMYLCASSAQQWDYTFGSGTRLTVV.